The clone carrying this T cell receptor (beta chain) was counted only a few times. This sample was included in a study of response to subunit inactivated influenza vaccine. V was cut by 4 bases and J by 0 bases, with 10 bases left in between. CDR1 and CDR2 from the germline V gene are SGHTA and FQGNSA. The CDR3 has 15 amino acids. TCRdb redid the calling of the RT-PCR reads with MiXCR, one entry per CDR3 protein. The sample has approximately 570,000 distinct CDR3 sequences; less than 10% are singletons. This sample comprised PBMCs from blood, obtained about 24 months after vaccination. The sequence derives from a man between 50 and 69 years old who received an inactivated influenza vaccine. This chain links TRBV7-2 with TRBJ1-3, with D unclear. CDR3 loop: CASSSQQSSGNTIYF. The CDR3 coding sequence is TGTGCCAGCAGCTCTCAACAGAGCTCTGGAAACACCATATATTTT.